The clone carrying this T cell receptor (beta chain) has only one observation. This sample was taken from a study of shared clonotypes between healthy human individuals. J was trimmed by 1 base and V by 6 bases; bases with no gene match: 8. This CDR3 comprises 15 residues. Per the germline V gene, CDR1 is SGHTA and CDR2 is FQGNSA. Here immunoSEQ multiplex PCR was the method, and the copy in TCRdb shows in-frame clones only, minus some. The data show a few million clones, 90% to 95% seen once. The chain is built from TRBV7-2 and TRBJ2-7; TRBD2 matches 8 bases. This TCR was recovered from a young man in good health. Material: naive CD4+ T cells sorted from blood. Subset of the sample: CD45RA+ positively selected. For the CDR3, the DNA is TGTGCCAGCAGACCAAGCGGGAGTGGGTCCTACGAGCAGTACTTC. As protein: CASRPSGSGSYEQYF.